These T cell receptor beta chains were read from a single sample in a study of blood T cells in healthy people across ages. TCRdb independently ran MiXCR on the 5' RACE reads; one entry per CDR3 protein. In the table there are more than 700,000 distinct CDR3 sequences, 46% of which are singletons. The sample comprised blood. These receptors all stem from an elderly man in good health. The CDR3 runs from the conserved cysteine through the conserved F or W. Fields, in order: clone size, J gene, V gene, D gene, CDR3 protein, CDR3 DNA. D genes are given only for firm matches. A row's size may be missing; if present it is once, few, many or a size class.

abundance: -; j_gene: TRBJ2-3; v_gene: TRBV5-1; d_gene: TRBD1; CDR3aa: CASRRTGGASTDTQYF; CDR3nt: TGCGCCAGCAGACGTACAGGGGGCGCCAGCACAGATACGCAGTATTTT
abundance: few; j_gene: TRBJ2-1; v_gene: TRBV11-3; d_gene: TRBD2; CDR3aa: CASSLVLAGVNEQFF; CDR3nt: TGTGCCAGCAGCTTAGTACTAGCGGGAGTCAATGAGCAGTTCTTC
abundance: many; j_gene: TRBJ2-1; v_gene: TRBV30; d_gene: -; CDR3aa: CASRAHNEQFF; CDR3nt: TGTGCCTCTCGTGCTCACAATGAGCAGTTCTTC
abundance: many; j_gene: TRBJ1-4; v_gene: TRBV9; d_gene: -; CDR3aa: CASSPHRDLREKLFF; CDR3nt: TGTGCCAGCAGCCCACACCGGGACCTTAGGGAAAAACTGTTTTTT
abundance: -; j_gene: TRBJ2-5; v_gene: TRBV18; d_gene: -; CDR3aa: CASGISGNEQYF; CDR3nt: TGTGCCAGTGGAATTAGCGGCAATGAGCAGTACTTC
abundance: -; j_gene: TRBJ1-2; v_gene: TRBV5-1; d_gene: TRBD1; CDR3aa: CASSSGPTGVSYGYTF; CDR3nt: TGCGCCAGCAGCTCGGGCCCGACAGGGGTTTCCTATGGCTACACCTTC
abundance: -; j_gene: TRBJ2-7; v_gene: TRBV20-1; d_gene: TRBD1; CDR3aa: CSAGDRGYEQYF; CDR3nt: TGCAGTGCTGGTGACAGGGGATACGAGCAGTACTTC
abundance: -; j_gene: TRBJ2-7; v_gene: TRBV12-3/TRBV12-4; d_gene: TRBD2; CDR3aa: CAGSLRGLAAYNEQYF; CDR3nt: TGTGCCGGCAGTTTACGCGGACTAGCGGCCTACAATGAGCAGTACTTC
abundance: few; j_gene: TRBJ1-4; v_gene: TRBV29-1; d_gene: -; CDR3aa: CSTTGSTNEKLFF; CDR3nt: TGCAGCACTACAGGGTCAACTAATGAAAAACTGTTTTTT
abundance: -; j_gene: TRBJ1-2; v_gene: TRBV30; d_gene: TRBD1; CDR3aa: CASQGVDYGYTF; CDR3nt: TGTGCCTCGCAGGGGGTAGACTATGGCTACACCTTC
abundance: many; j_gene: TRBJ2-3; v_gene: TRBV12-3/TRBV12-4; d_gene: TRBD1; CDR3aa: CASSSGQGATDTQYF; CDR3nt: TGTGCCAGCAGTTCGGGACAGGGGGCCACAGATACGCAGTATTTT
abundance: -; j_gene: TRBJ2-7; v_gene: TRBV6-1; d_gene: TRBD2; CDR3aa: CASTGDSGRWEQYF; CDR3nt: TGTGCCAGCACAGGAGACAGCGGGAGATGGGAGCAGTACTTC
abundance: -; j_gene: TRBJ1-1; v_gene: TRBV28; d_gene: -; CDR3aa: CATETANTEAFF; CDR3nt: TGTGCCACGGAAACAGCGAACACTGAAGCTTTCTTT
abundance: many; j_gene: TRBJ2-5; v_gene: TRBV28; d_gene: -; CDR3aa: CASSLSWNSGETQYF; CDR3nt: TGTGCCAGCAGTTTATCGTGGAACTCAGGGGAGACCCAGTACTTC
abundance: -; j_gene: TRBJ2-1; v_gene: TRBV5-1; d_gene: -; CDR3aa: CASSFDGSSYNEQFF; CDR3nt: TGCGCCAGCAGCTTTGACGGTTCCTCCTACAATGAGCAGTTCTTC
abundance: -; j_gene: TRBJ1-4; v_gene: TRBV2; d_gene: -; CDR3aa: CASSIRAKTNEKLFF; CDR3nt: TGTGCCAGCAGTATCAGGGCCAAAACTAATGAAAAACTGTTTTTT
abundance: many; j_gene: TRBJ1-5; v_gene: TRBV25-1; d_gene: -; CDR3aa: CASSGGSEPQHF; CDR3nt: TGTGCCAGCAGTGGTGGTTCGGAGCCCCAGCATTTT
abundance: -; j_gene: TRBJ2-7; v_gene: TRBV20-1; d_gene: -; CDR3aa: CSATRVGGEQYF; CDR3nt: TGCAGTGCTACCAGGGTGGGGGGCGAGCAGTACTTC
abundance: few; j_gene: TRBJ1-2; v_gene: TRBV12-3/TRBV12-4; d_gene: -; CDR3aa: CASSREGPRGYTF; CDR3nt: TGTGCCAGCAGCCGAGAGGGTCCCAGGGGCTACACCTTC
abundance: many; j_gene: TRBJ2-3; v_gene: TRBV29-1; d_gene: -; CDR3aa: CSVAPGDTQYF; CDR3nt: TGCAGTGTCGCTCCAGGTGATACGCAGTATTTT
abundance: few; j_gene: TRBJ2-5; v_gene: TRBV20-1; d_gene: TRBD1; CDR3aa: CSALDRVSEQYF; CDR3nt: TGCAGTGCGCTCGACAGGGTATCTGAGCAGTACTTC
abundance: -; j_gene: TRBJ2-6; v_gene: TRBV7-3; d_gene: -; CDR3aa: CASSLSIVRDLAEGANVLTF; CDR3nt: TGTGCCAGCAGCTTATCAATCGTCCGGGACCTGGCGGAAGGGGCCAACGTCCTGACTTTC
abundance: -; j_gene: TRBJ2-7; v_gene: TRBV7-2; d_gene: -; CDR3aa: CASSSIQVCKQYF; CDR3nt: TGTGCCAGCAGCTCCATACAGGTGTGCAAGCAGTACTTC
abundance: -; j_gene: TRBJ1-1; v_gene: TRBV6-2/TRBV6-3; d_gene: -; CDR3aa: CASSPHLLGGMNTEAFF; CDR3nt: TGTGCCAGCAGCCCCCACCTTTTGGGGGGGATGAACACTGAAGCTTTCTTT
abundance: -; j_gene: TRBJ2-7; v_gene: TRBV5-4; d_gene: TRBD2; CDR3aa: CAGSLSSGTSGSYEQYF; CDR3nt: TGTGCCGGCAGCTTGAGTTCCGGGACTAGCGGATCCTACGAGCAGTACTTC
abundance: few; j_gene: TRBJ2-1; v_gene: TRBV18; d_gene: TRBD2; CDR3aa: CASSQLAGGPDEQFF; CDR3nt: TGTGCCAGCTCACAACTAGCGGGAGGTCCCGATGAGCAGTTCTTC
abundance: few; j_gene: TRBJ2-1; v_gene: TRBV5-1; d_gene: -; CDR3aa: CASSLEAGNEQFF; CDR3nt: TGCGCCAGCAGCTTGGAGGCAGGCAATGAGCAGTTCTTC
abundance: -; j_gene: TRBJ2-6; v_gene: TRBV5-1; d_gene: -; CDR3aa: CASSWRSAGANVLTF; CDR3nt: TGCGCCAGCAGCTGGAGGTCTGCTGGGGCCAACGTCCTGACTTTC
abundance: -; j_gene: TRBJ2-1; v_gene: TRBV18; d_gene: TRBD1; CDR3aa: CASSPPSGTGSAGSYNEQFF; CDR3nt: TGTGCCAGCTCACCGCCTTCCGGGACAGGGTCCGCGGGCTCCTACAATGAGCAGTTCTTC
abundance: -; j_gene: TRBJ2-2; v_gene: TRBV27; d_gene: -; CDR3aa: CASSTSGLAENTGELFF; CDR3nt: -
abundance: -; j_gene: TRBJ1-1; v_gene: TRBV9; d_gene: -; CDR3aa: CASSVQGGCMNTEAFF; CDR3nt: TGTGCCAGCAGCGTACAGGGCGGATGCATGAACACTGAAGCTTTCTTT
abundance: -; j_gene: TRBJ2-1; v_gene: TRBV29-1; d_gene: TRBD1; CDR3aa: CSVEGQGWGNEQFF; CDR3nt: TGCAGCGTTGAAGGACAGGGTTGGGGCAATGAGCAGTTCTTC
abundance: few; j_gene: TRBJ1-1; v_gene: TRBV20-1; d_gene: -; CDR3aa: CSARNRRGPNTEAFF; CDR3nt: TGCAGTGCTAGAAATCGACGGGGGCCGAACACTGAAGCTTTCTTT
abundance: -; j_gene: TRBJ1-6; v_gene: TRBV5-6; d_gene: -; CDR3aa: CASSRGGDTRNSPLHF; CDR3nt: TGTGCCAGCAGCCGTGGGGGGGATACGCGGAATTCACCCCTCCACTTT
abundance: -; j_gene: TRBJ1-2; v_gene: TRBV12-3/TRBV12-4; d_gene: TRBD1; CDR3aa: CASSIGTGHGYTF; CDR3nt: TGTGCCAGCAGTATTGGGACAGGACATGGCTACACCTTC
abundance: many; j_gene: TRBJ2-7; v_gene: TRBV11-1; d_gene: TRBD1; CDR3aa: CASSSRDRGLYEQYF; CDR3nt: TGTGCCAGCAGCAGCCGGGACAGGGGGCTCTACGAGCAGTACTTC
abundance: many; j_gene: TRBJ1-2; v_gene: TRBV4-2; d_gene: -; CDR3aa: CASSQDNSYGYTF; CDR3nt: TGTGCCAGCAGCCAAGATAACAGCTATGGCTACACCTTC
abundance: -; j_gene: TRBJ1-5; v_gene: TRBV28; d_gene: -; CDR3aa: CASSLPYGQNQPQHF; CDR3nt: TGTGCCAGCAGTTTACCATACGGGCAGAATCAGCCCCAGCATTTT
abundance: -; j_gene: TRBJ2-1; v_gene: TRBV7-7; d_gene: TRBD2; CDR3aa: CASSHITRGEGYNEQFF; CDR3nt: TGTGCCAGCAGCCACATCACTCGGGGGGAGGGCTACAATGAGCAGTTCTTC
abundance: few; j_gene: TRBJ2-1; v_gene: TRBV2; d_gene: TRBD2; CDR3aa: CASRLAANEQFF; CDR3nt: TGTGCCAGCAGACTAGCGGCCAATGAGCAGTTCTTC
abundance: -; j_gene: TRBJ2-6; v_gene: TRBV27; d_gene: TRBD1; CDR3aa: CASSPRKQGSGANVLTF; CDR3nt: TGTGCCAGCAGTCCTCGGAAACAGGGGTCTGGGGCCAACGTCCTGACTTTC
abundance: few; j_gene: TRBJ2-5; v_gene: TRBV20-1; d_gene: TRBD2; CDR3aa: CSAPMTSGMAQETQYF; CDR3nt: TGCAGTGCTCCGATGACTAGCGGGATGGCTCAAGAGACCCAGTACTTC
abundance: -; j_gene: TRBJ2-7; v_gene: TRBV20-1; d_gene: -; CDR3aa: CSARRGESSYEQYF; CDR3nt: TGCAGTGCTAGGAGGGGGGAAAGCTCCTACGAGCAGTACTTC
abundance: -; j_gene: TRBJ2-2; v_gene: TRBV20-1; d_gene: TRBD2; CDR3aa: CSARVLAGPTGELFF; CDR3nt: TGCAGTGCTAGAGTGCTAGCGGGACCCACCGGGGAGCTGTTTTTT
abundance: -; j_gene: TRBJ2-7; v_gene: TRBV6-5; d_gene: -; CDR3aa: CASSYNRGPGYEQYF; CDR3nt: TGTGCCAGCAGTTACAATCGCGGCCCGGGCTACGAGCAGTACTTC